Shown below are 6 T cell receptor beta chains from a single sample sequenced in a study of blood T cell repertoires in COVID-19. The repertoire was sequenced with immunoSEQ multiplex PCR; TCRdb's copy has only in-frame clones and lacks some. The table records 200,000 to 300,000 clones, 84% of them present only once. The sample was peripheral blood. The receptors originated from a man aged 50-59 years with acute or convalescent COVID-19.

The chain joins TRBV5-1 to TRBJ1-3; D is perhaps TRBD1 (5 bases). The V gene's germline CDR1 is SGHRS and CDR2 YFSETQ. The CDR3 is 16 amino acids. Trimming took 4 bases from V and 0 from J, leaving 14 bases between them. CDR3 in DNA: TGCGCCAGCAGCCCCACAGCGGGGGGCTCTGGAAACACCATATATTTT. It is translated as CASSPTAGGSGNTIYF. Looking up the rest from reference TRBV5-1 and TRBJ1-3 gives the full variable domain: KAGVTQTPRYLIKTRGQQVTLSCSPISGHRSVSWYQQTPGQGLQFLFEYFSETQRNKGNFPGRFSGRQFSNSRSEMNVSTLELGDSALYLCASSPTAGGSGNTIYFGEGSWLTVV.

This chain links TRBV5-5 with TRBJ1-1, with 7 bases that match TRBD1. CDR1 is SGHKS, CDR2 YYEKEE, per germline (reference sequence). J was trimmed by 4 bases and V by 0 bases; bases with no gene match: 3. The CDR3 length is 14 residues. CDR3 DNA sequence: TGTGCCAGCAGCTTGGAGGGGGCGGGCACTGAAGCTTTCTTT. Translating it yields CASSLEGAGTEAFF.

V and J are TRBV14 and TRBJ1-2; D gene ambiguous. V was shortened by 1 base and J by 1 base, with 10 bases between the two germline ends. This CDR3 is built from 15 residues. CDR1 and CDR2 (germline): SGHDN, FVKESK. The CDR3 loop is CASSQVAGLNYGYTF. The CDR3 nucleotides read TGTGCCAGCAGCCAAGTTGCAGGACTTAACTATGGCTACACCTTC.

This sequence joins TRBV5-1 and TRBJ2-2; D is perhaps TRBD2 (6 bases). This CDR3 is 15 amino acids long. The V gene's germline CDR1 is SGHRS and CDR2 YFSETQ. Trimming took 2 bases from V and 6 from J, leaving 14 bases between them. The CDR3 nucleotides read TGCGCCAGCAGCTTCGTCCAGGGAGGCTCCGGGGAGCTGTTTTTT. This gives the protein CASSFVQGGSGELFF. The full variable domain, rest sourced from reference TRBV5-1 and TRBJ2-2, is KAGVTQTPRYLIKTRGQQVTLSCSPISGHRSVSWYQQTPGQGLQFLFEYFSETQRNKGNFPGRFSGRQFSNSRSEMNVSTLELGDSALYLCASSFVQGGSGELFFGEGSRLTVL.

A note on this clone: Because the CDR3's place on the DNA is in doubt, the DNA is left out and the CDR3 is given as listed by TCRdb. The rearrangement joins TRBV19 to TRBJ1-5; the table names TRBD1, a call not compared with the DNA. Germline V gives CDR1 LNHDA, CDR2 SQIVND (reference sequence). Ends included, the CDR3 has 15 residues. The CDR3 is CASSILAFPNQPQHF.

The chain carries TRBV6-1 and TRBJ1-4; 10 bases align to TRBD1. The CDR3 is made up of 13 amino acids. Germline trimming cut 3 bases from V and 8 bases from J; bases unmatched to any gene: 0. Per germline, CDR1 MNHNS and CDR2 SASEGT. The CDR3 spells CASSETGGEKLFF. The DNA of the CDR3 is TGTGCCAGCAGTGAGACAGGGGGCGAAAAACTGTTTTTT.